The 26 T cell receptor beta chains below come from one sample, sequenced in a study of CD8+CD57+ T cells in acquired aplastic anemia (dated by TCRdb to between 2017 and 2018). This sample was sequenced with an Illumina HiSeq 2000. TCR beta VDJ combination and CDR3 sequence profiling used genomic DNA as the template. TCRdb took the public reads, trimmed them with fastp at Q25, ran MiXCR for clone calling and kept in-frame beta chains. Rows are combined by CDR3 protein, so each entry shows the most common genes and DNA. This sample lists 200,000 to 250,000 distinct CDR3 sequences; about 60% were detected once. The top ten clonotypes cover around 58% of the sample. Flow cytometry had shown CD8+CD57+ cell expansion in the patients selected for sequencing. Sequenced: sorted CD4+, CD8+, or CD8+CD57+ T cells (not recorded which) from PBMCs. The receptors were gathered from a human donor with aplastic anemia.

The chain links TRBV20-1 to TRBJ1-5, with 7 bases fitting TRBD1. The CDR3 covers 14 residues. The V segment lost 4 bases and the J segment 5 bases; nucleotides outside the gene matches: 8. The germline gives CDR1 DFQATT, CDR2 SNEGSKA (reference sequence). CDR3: CSANSGTEYQPQHF. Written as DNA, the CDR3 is TGCAGTGCTAACTCCGGGACAGAGTATCAGCCCCAGCATTTT.

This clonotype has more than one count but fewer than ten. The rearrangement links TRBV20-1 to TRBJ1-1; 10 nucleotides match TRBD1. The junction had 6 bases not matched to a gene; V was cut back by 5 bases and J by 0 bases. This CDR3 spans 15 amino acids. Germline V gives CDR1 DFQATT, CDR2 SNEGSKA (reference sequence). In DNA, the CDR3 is TGCAGTGCTCGGGACAGGGGTGTCATGAACACTGAAGCTTTCTTT. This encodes CSARDRGVMNTEAFF.

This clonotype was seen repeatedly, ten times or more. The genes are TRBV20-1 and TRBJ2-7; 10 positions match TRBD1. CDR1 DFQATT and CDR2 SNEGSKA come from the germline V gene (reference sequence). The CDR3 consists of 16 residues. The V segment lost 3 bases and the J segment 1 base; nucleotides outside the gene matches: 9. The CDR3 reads CSASPIGQGVSYEQYF. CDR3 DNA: TGCAGTGCTAGCCCAATCGGACAGGGGGTTTCCTACGAGCAGTACTTC.

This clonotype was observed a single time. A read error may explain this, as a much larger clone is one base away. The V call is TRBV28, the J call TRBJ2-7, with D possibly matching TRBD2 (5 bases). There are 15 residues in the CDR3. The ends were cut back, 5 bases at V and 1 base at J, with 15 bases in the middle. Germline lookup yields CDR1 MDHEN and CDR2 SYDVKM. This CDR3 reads CASSGAAGPSYEQYF. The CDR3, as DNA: TGTGCCAGCAGTGGAGCGGCAGGCCCTTCCTACGAGCAGTACTTC.

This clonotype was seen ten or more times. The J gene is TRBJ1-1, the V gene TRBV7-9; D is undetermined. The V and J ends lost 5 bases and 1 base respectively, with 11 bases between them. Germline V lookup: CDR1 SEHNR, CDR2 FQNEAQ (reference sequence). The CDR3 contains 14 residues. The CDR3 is CASSTRGANTEAFF. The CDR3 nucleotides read TGTGCCAGCAGCACCCGTGGAGCGAACACTGAAGCTTTCTTT.

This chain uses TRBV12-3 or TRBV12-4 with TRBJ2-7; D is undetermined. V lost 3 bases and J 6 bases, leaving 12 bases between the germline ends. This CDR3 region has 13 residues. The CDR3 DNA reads TGTGCCAGCAGTTTTGCGACGAAATCCGAGCAGTACTTC. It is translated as CASSFATKSEQYF.

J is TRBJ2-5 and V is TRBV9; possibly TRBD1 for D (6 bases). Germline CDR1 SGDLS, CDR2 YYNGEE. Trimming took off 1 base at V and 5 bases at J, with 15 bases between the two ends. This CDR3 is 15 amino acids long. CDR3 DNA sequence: TGTGCCAGCAGCGTAACAGGGTTTAGTGGGGAGACCCAGTACTTC. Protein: CASSVTGFSGETQYF.

CDR3 loop: CASSIGRGLGDEQYF. CDR3 DNA: TGTGCCAGTAGTATAGGGAGGGGTTTGGGAGACGAGCAGTACTTC. The gene calls are TRBV19 and TRBJ2-7; possibly TRBD2 for D (6 bases). Trimming stripped 1 base from V and 5 bases from J, with 15 bases between. The germline CDR1 and CDR2 sequences are LNHDA and SQIVND (reference sequence). This CDR3 has 15 amino acids.

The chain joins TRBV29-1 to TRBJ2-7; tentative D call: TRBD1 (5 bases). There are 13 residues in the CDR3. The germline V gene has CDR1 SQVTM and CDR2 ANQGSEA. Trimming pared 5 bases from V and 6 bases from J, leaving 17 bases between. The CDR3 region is CSVREPGSVEQYF. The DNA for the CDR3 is TGCAGCGTTCGCGAGCCAGGGTCCGTCGAGCAGTACTTC.

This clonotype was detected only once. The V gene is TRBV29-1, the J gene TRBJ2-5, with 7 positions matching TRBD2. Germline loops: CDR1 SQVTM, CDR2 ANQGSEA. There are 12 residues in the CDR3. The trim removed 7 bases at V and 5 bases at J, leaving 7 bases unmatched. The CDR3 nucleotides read TGCAGCGCTGACCTGGGGGGGGAGACCCAGTACTTC. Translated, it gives CSADLGGETQYF.

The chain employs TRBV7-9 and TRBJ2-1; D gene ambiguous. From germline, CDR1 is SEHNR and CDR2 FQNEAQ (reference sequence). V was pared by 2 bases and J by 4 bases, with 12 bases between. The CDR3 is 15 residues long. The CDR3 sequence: CASSLSRPIYNEQFF. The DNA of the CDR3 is TGTGCCAGCAGCTTAAGTCGCCCTATTTACAATGAGCAGTTCTTC.

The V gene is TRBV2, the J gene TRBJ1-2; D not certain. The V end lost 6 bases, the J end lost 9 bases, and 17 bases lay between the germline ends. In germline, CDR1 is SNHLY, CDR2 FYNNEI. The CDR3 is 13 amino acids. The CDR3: CASRPDYLPRYTF. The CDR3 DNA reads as TGTGCCAGCAGACCCGACTATCTCCCCCGCTACACCTTC. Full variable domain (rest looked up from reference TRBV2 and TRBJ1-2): EPEVTQTPSHQVTQMGQEVILRCVPISNHLYFYWYRQILGQKVEFLVSFYNNEISEKSEIFDDQFSVERPDGSNFTLKIRSTKLEDSAMYFCASRPDYLPRYTFGSGTRLTVV.

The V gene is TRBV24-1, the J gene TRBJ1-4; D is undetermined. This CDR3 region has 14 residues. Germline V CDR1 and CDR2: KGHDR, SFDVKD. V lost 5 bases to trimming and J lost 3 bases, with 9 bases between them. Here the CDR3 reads CATSGLRANEKLFF. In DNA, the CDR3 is TGTGCCACCAGTGGTCTCCGTGCTAATGAAAAACTGTTTTTT.

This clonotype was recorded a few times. CDR3 amino acids: CASSISSEQFF. DNA for the CDR3: TGTGCCAGTAGTATCAGTAGTGAGCAGTTCTTC. The chain recombines TRBV19 with TRBJ2-1; no clear D. Germline CDR1 reads LNHDA; CDR2 reads SQIVND (reference sequence). The ends were cut back, 3 bases at V and 9 bases at J, with 6 bases in the middle. The CDR3 spans 11 residues.

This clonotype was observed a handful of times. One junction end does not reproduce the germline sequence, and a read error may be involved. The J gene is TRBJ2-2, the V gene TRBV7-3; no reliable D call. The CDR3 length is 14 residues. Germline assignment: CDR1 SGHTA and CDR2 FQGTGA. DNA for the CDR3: TGTGCCAGCAGGTTAAGGGCCGGGCCCGGGGAGCTGTTTTTT. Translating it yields CASRLRAGPGELFF. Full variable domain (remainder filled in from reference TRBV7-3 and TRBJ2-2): GAGVSQTPSNKVTEKGKYVELRCDPISGHTALYWYRQSLGQGPEFLIYFQGTGAADDSGLPNDRFFAVRPEGSVSTLKIQRTERGDSAVYLCASRLRAGPGELFFGEGSRLTVL.

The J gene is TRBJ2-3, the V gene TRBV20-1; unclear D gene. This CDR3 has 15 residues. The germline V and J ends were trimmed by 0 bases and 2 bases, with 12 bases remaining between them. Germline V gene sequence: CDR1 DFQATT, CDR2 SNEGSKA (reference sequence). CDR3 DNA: TGCAGTGCTAGAGAGCCGAACAGCTACACAGATACGCAGTATTTT. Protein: CSAREPNSYTDTQYF.

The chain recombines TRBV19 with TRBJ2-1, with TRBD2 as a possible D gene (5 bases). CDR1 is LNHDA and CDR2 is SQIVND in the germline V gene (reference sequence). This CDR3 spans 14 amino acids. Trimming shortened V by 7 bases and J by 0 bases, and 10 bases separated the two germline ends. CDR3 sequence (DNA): TGTGCCAGTACGGAAGGGAGCTCCTACAATGAGCAGTTCTTC. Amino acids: CASTEGSSYNEQFF. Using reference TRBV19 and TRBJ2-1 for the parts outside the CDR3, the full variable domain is DGGITQSPKYLFRKEGQNVTLSCEQNLNHDAMYWYRQDPGQGLRLIYYSQIVNDFQKGDIAEGYSVSREKKESFPLTVTSAQKNPTAFYLCASTEGSSYNEQFFGPGTRLTVL.

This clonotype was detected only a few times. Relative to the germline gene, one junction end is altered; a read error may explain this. This CDR3 reads CASSPETASYEQYF. CDR3 DNA: TGTGCCAGCAGCCCAGAGACAGCTTCCTACGAGCAGTATTTC. This chain connects TRBV14 to TRBJ2-7, with TRBD1 as a possible D gene (5 bases). In germline, CDR1 is SGHDN, CDR2 FVKESK. There are 14 residues in the CDR3. Full variable domain (rest looked up from reference TRBV14 and TRBJ2-7): EAGVTQFPSHSVIEKGQTVTLRCDPISGHDNLYWYRRVMGKEIKFLLHFVKESKQDESGMPNNRFLAERTGGTYSTLKVQPAELEDSGVYFCASSPETASYEQYFGPGTRLTVT.

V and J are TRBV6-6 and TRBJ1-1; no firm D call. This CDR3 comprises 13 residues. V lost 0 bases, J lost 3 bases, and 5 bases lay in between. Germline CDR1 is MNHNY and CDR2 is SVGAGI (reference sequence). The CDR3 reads CASSYSQDTEAFF. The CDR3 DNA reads TGTGCCAGCAGTTACTCTCAGGACACTGAAGCTTTCTTT.

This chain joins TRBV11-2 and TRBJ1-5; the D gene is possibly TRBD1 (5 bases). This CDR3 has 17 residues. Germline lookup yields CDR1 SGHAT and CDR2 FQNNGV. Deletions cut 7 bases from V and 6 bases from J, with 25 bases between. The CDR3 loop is CASIVPGLSQGRQPQHF. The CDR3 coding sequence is TGTGCCAGCATCGTACCGGGTCTTAGTCAGGGTCGTCAGCCCCAGCATTTT.

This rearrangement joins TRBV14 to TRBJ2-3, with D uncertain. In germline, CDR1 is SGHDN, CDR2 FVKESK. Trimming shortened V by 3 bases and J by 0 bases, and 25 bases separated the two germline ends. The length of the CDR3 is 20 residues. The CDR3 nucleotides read TGTGCCAGCAGCCACGCCACTGTGATGATAAGCGAGTTCAGCACAGATACGCAGTATTTT. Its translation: CASSHATVMISEFSTDTQYF.

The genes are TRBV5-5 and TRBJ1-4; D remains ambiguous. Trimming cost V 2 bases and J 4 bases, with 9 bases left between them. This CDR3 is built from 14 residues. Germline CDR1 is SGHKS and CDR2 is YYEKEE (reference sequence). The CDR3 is CASSFSQLNEKLFF. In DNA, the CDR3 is TGTGCCAGCAGCTTTTCACAGCTTAATGAAAAACTGTTTTTT.

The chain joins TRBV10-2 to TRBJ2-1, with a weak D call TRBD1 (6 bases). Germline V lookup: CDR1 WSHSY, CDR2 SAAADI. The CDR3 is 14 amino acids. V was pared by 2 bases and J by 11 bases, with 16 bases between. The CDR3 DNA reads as TGCGCCAGCAGTGAGGGTGGGGGCCCTTACCAGCAGTTCTTC. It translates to CASSEGGGPYQQFF.

CDR3 DNA sequence: TGTGCCAGCAGCCCAGGACCCCACAATGAGCAGTTCTTC. This codes for CASSPGPHNEQFF. This rearrangement joins TRBV7-2 to TRBJ2-1; D remains ambiguous. Trimming cost V 5 bases and J 5 bases, with 10 bases left between them. Germline-derived CDR1 and CDR2 are SGHTA and FQGNSA. The CDR3 extends over 13 amino acids.

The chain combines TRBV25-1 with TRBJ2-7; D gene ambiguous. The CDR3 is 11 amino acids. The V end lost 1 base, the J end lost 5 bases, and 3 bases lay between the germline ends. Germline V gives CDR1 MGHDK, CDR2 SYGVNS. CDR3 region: CASSEFNEQYF. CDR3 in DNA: TGTGCCAGCAGTGAATTCAACGAGCAGTACTTC.

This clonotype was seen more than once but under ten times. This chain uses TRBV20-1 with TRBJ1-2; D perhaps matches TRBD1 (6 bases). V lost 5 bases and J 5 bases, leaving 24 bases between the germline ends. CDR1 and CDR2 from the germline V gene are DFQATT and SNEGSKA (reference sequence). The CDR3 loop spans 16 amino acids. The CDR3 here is CSALRMDRNLWYGYTF. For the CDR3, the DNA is TGCAGTGCTCTTCGAATGGACAGAAATCTATGGTATGGCTACACCTTC.